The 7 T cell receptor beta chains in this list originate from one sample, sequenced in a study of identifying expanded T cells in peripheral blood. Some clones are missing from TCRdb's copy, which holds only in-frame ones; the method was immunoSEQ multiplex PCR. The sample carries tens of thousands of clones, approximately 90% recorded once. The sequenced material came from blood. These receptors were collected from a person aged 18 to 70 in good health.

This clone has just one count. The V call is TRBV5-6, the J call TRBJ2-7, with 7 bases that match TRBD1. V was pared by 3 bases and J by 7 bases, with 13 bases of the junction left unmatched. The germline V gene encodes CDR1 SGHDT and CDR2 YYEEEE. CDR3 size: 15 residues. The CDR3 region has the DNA TGTGCCAGCAGCTCAGACAGGGTTCGTTCTGGAGAGCAGTACTTC. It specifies CASSSDRVRSGEQYF.

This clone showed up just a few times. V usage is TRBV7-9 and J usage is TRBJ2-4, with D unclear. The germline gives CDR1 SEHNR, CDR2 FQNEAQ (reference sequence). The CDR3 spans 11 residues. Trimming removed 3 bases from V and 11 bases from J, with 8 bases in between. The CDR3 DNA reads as TGTGCCAGCAGCTTGTACCGGGTTCAGTACTTC. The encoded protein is CASSLYRVQYF.

CDR3 in DNA: TGTGCTAGTGCCGGGTGGGGGACAGGGAGTTTTGGTGAGCAGTTCTTC. Its translation: CASAGWGTGSFGEQFF. The J gene is TRBJ2-1, the V gene TRBV12-5; 9 bases map to TRBD1. The ends lost 7 bases at V and 9 bases at J; junction bases unmatched: 16. Per germline, CDR1 LGHNT and CDR2 FRNRAP. The CDR3 sequence is 16 residues long.

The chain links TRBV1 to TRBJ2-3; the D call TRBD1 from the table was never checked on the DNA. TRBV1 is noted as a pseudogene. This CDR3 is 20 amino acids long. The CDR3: CTSSPGGTLKILPRSDTQYF. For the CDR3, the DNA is TGCACCAGCAGCCCCGGTGGGACACTAAAAATACTCCCTCGCTCAGATACGCAGTATTTT.

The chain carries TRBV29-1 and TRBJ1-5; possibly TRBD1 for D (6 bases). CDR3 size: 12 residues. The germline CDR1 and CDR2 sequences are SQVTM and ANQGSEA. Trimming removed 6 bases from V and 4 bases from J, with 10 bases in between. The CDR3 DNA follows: TGCAGCGTGATGACAGGTAATCAGCCCCAGCATTTT. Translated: CSVMTGNQPQHF.

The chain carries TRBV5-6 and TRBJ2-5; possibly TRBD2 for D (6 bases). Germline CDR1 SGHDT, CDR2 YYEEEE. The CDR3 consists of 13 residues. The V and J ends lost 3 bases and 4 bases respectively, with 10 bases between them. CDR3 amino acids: CASSSGGIETQYF. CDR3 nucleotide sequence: TGTGCCAGCAGCTCCGGCGGGATAGAGACCCAGTACTTC.

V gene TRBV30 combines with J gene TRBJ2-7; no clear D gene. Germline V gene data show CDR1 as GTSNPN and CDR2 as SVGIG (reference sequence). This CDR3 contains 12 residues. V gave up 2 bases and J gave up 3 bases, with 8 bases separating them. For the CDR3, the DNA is TGTGCCTGGAGTTCGGAGCACTACGAGCAGTACTTC. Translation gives CAWSSEHYEQYF.